Below, 3 T cell receptor beta chains from the same sample are listed, as sequenced in a study of T cells after yellow fever vaccination. A single record per CDR3 protein comes from TCRdb applying MiXCR to the 5' RACE reads. The sample consists of a few hundred thousand distinct CDR3 sequences, roughly an eighth of them appearing once. Specimen: CD4+ T cells sorted from PBMCs, collected 15 days after the yellow fever booster vaccination. All receptors derive from a man between 18 and 29 years old who received the YFV17D yellow fever vaccine.

This clonotype was picked up many times. The V call is TRBV6-1, the J call TRBJ2-3; unclear D gene. The CDR3 has 10 amino acids. The germline V gene has CDR1 MNHNS and CDR2 SASEGT. CDR3 protein: CGLSTDTQYF. In DNA, the CDR3 is TGTGGCCTGAGCACAGATACGCAGTATTTT.

The chain links TRBV5-6 to TRBJ1-1; maybe TRBD1 (6 bases). This CDR3 contains 15 residues. Germline V gene data show CDR1 as SGHDT and CDR2 as YYEEEE. The ends were cut back, 2 bases at V and 0 bases at J, with 11 bases in the middle. Written as DNA, the CDR3 is TGTGCCAGCAGCTTACCCGGGGACATGAACACTGAAGCTTTCTTT. It yields the protein CASSLPGDMNTEAFF.

The chain uses TRBV5-1 and TRBJ2-7; 9 bases agree with TRBD1. The germline V gene encodes CDR1 SGHRS and CDR2 YFSETQ. The CDR3 totals 13 residues. J was trimmed by 6 bases and V by 2 bases; bases with no gene match: 3. The CDR3, as DNA: TGCGCCAGCAGCTTCGGACAGGGGACCGAGCAGTACTTC. Amino acid sequence: CASSFGQGTEQYF.